One and the same sample provided the 30 T cell receptor beta chains below, sequenced in a study of OX40 agonist ivuxolimab in advanced cancers. Using immunoSEQ multiplex PCR, the repertoire was profiled, and TCRdb retains in-frame clones only, with some absent. The sample shows tens of thousands of clones, around 83% of them seen only once. This specimen consisted of CD4+ or CD8+ T cells sorted from blood, obtained in a trial of the OX40 agonist ivuxolimab. The receptors come from an adult with an advanced solid tumor such as melanoma, head and neck, liver or kidney cancer.

The V gene is TRBV5-4, the J gene TRBJ1-1; TRBD1 might be the D (5 bases). CDR1 SGHNT and CDR2 YYREEE come from the germline V gene (reference sequence). The CDR3 covers 15 residues. With 0 bases removed from V and 1 base from J, the gap between germline ends came to 10 bases. In DNA, the CDR3 is TGTGCCAGCAGCTTGGCGGGGGTGGGGAACACTGAAGCTTTCTTT. This codes for CASSLAGVGNTEAFF. Full variable domain (remainder filled in from reference TRBV5-4 and TRBJ1-1): ETGVTQSPTHLIKTRGQQVTLRCSSQSGHNTVSWYQQALGQGPQFIFQYYREEENGRGNFPPRFSGLQFPNYSSELNVNALELDDSALYLCASSLAGVGNTEAFFGQGTRLTVV.

The chain has TRBV5-6 and TRBJ2-1; 7 bases map to TRBD2. CDR1 and CDR2 from the germline V gene are SGHDT and YYEEEE. CDR3 length: 12 residues. After removal of 7 bases from V and 13 bases from J, the junction contained 11 bases not matched to a gene. The CDR3 DNA reads as TGTGCCAGCTCCGGGGGGTTTTCTATACAGTTCTTC. It codes for CASSGGFSIQFF.

This clone has just one count. This rearrangement joins TRBV2 to TRBJ1-1; D unresolved. Germline V gene data show CDR1 as SNHLY and CDR2 as FYNNEI. Trimming pared 3 bases from V and 8 bases from J, leaving 13 bases between. The CDR3 sequence is 13 residues long. The CDR3 reads CASSDNSLTEAFF. As DNA, the CDR3 is TGTGCCAGCAGTGACAACTCGCTTACCGAAGCTTTCTTT.

DNA for the CDR3: TGTGCCAGCAGTGAAGTCCACAGGGGGAAAGAGACCCAGTACTTC. Translated: CASSEVHRGKETQYF. V is TRBV6-1 and J is TRBJ2-5, with TRBD1 matching 8 bases. The V and J ends lost 1 base and 3 bases, in that order; junction bases with no gene match: 4. The CDR3 is 15 amino acids. Germline CDR1 reads MNHNS; CDR2 reads SASEGT.

This chain connects TRBV10-2 to TRBJ2-1, with 11 bases fitting TRBD2. Trimming took 7 bases from V and 2 from J; bases not matched to a gene: 7. There are 16 residues in the CDR3. The germline gives CDR1 WSHSY, CDR2 SAAADI. This CDR3 reads CASIGTSGRTYNEQFF. CDR3 bases: TGCGCCAGCATAGGGACTAGCGGACGGACCTACAATGAGCAGTTCTTC.

In DNA form, the CDR3 reads TGTGCCAGCATTAGCGGTTTCTCTGGAAACACCATATATTTT. It codes for CASISGFSGNTIYF. The chain employs TRBV6-1 and TRBJ1-3; no definite D call. Looked up from germline, CDR1 is MNHNS and CDR2 is SASEGT. This CDR3 comprises 14 residues. Trimming left V 7 bases short and J 0 bases short, with 10 bases between.

The rearrangement links TRBV4-1 to TRBJ2-3, with a possible D match to TRBD1 (6 bases). The CDR3 has 14 residues. Trimming stripped 6 bases from V and 2 bases from J, with 12 bases between. Germline values: CDR1 MGHRA, CDR2 YSYEKL. CDR3 sequence reads: CASRTGQLTDTQYF. DNA of the CDR3: TGCGCCAGCAGAACTGGACAGCTCACAGATACGCAGTATTTT.

The rearrangement joins TRBV7-9 to TRBJ2-1; D might be TRBD2 (5 bases). The germline CDR1 and CDR2 sequences are SEHNR and FQNEAQ (reference sequence). V was cut by 1 base and J by 7 bases, with 11 bases left in between. The CDR3 has 14 amino acids. The CDR3 DNA follows: TGTGCCAGCAGCTTAGGGCCTGGCGGGAATGAGCAGTTCTTC. Translated, it gives CASSLGPGGNEQFF.

In its sample, this clone was seen once. The CDR3 DNA reads TGTGCCAGCAGCACCCGGACTAGCGGGAGTTTTTCCGAGCAGTTCTTC. Protein product: CASSTRTSGSFSEQFF. The V gene is TRBV11-2, the J gene TRBJ2-1; 13 nucleotides line up with TRBD2. Germline values: CDR1 SGHAT, CDR2 FQNNGV. The CDR3 covers 16 residues. V dropped 5 bases and J dropped 10; count of bases not matched to a gene: 11. The full variable domain, its missing parts supplied by reference TRBV11-2 and TRBJ2-1, is EAGVAQSPRYKIIEKRQSVAFWCNPISGHATLYWYQQILGQGPKLLIQFQNNGVVDDSQLPKDRFSAERLKGVDSTLKIQPAKLEDSAVYLCASSTRTSGSFSEQFFGPGTRLTVL.

This chain uses TRBV20-1 with TRBJ2-7; D gene ambiguous. The CDR3 length is 11 residues. Germline loops: CDR1 DFQATT, CDR2 SNEGSKA (reference sequence). Deletions cut 2 bases from V and 7 bases from J, with 9 bases between. In nucleotides, the CDR3 is TGCAGTGCTAGAATCTCACGGGAGCAGTACTTC. Protein sequence: CSARISREQYF.

The chain carries TRBV6-1 and TRBJ1-1, with TRBD1 as a possible D gene (5 bases). Per the germline V gene, CDR1 is MNHNS and CDR2 is SASEGT. V dropped 6 bases and J dropped 0 bases, with 14 bases sitting between them. The CDR3 is made up of 15 amino acids. CDR3 sequence (DNA): TGTGCCAGCAGCCGAATGGGGGGGATGAACACTGAAGCTTTCTTT. Amino acid sequence: CASSRMGGMNTEAFF.

This rearrangement joins TRBV2 to TRBJ2-7; possible D gene TRBD1, 6 bases. This CDR3 region has 14 residues. V was shortened by 6 bases and J by 6 bases, with 18 bases between the two germline ends. Germline V CDR1 and CDR2: SNHLY, FYNNEI. The CDR3 DNA is TGTGCCAGCAGGGGGGCGGCAGCTAAGGGCGAGCAGTACTTC. It yields the protein CASRGAAAKGEQYF.

This chain links TRBV7-8 with TRBJ2-5; D is unresolved. V was trimmed by 1 base and J by 5 bases, leaving 17 bases between them. The germline V gene has CDR1 SGHVS and CDR2 FQNEAQ. The CDR3 consists of 16 residues. CDR3 in amino acids: CASSLDSQTLDETQYF. For the CDR3, the DNA is TGTGCCAGCAGCTTAGATAGTCAGACGCTCGATGAGACCCAGTACTTC.

The chain links TRBV4-2 to TRBJ2-1, with TRBD2 matching 7 bases. Germline V CDR1 and CDR2: LGHNA, YNFKEQ. V gave up 1 base and J gave up 4 bases; unmatched junction bases: 10. This CDR3 region has 17 residues. The CDR3 DNA follows: TGTGCCAGCAGCCAAGGGGGGTTCGGGGGGAGATACAATGAGCAGTTCTTC. Translated, it gives CASSQGGFGGRYNEQFF.

The chain couples TRBV19 to TRBJ2-1; no clear D gene. Between the trimmed V and J ends, which lost 4 bases and 0 bases, there was a span of 10 bases. Germline V gives CDR1 LNHDA, CDR2 SQIVND (reference sequence). There are 15 residues in the CDR3. CDR3: CASSNSPTSYNEQFF. In DNA form, the CDR3 reads TGTGCCAGTAGTAATTCCCCTACCTCCTACAATGAGCAGTTCTTC.

The chain employs TRBV6-1 and TRBJ1-5, with D maybe TRBD1 (6 bases). V was clipped by 3 bases and J by 6 bases, with 9 bases between them. The CDR3 consists of 13 residues. CDR1 is MNHNS, CDR2 SASEGT, per germline. The DNA of the CDR3 is TGTGCCAGCAGTGAGAGGGGGGGTCAGCCCCAGCATTTT. It is translated as CASSERGGQPQHF.

The chain couples TRBV7-2 to TRBJ1-1; 7 bases line up with TRBD1. V trimming: 3 bases; J trimming: 0 bases; junction bases outside the gene matches: 4. The CDR3 spans 15 residues. Germline CDR1 reads SGHTA; CDR2 reads FQGNSA. In nucleotides, the CDR3 is TGTGCCAGCAGCTTCTACAGGGGCATGAACACTGAAGCTTTCTTT. Translating it yields CASSFYRGMNTEAFF. The full variable domain, in which reference TRBV7-2 and TRBJ1-1 provide the parts outside the CDR3, is GAGVSQSPSNKVTEKGKDVELRCDPISGHTALYWYRQSLGQGLEFLIYFQGNSAPDKSGLPSDRFSAERTGGSVSTLTIQRTQQEDSAVYLCASSFYRGMNTEAFFGQGTRLTVV.

This clone was observed a handful of times. The rearrangement joins TRBV29-1 to TRBJ1-1; weak D call: TRBD1 (5 bases). CDR3 length equals 13 residues. V was shortened by 3 bases and J by 0 bases, with 8 bases between the two germline ends. From germline, CDR1 is SQVTM and CDR2 ANQGSEA. CDR3 DNA: TGCAGCGTTGAGAAGGGGATGAACACTGAAGCTTTCTTT. Its translation is CSVEKGMNTEAFF.

J is TRBJ2-2 and V is TRBV2, with a weak D call TRBD2 (6 bases). The CDR3 sequence is 15 residues long. Germline V lookup: CDR1 SNHLY, CDR2 FYNNEI. The ends were cut back, 6 bases at V and 1 base at J, with 12 bases in the middle. The CDR3 DNA follows: TGTGCCAGCAGGGCTAGCGTTCTGAACACCGGGGAGCTGTTTTTT. Amino acid sequence: CASRASVLNTGELFF.

The sample holds a few counts of this clone. This chain links TRBV2 with TRBJ1-6, with TRBD1 identical over 12 bases. Germline V lookup: CDR1 SNHLY, CDR2 FYNNEI. The CDR3 totals 15 residues. The V segment lost 7 bases and the J segment 10 bases; nucleotides outside the gene matches: 8. For the CDR3, the DNA is TGTGCCAGCACGGGGGGACAGGGGGCGAGATCACCCCTCCACTTT. Amino acids: CASTGGQGARSPLHF. The full variable domain, completed using reference TRBV2 and TRBJ1-6, is EPEVTQTPSHQVTQMGQEVILRCVPISNHLYFYWYRQILGQKVEFLVSFYNNEISEKSEIFDDQFSVERPDGSNFTLKIRSTKLEDSAMYFCASTGGQGARSPLHFGNGTRLTVT.

The gene calls are TRBV5-1 and TRBJ2-3; TRBD2 matches at 7 bases. Germline V lookup: CDR1 SGHRS, CDR2 YFSETQ. CDR3 length: 15 amino acids. The ends lost 4 bases at V and 0 bases at J; junction bases unmatched: 5. CDR3 DNA: TGCGCCAGCAGCACGACTAGCCCAAGCACAGATACGCAGTATTTT. Its protein product is CASSTTSPSTDTQYF.

The sample holds one count of this clone. V is TRBV5-8 and J is TRBJ1-1, with 7 bases that match TRBD1. The germline CDR1 and CDR2 sequences are SGHTS and YDEGEE. V trimming: 4 bases; J trimming: 5 bases; junction bases outside the gene matches: 5. CDR3 length: 13 residues. CDR3 DNA: TGTGCCAGCAGCCGACAGGGTTGGACTGAAGCTTTCTTT. Its protein product is CASSRQGWTEAFF.

The chain recombines TRBV27 with TRBJ2-7; D is unclear. CDR3 length: 13 amino acids. Germline CDR1 and CDR2: MNHEY and SMNVEV (reference sequence). V lost 3 bases and J lost 7, with 13 bases in between. CDR3 amino acids: CASSFSGRQEQYF. The CDR3 DNA reads TGTGCCAGCAGTTTTTCAGGACGCCAGGAGCAGTACTTC.

CDR3 sequence reads: CASSQVSGRGGTNEKLFF. The DNA for the CDR3 is TGCGCCAGCAGCCAAGTCTCTGGACGCGGCGGGACTAATGAAAAACTGTTTTTT. This chain connects TRBV4-1 to TRBJ1-4; D is unclear. Germline loops: CDR1 MGHRA, CDR2 YSYEKL. The CDR3 is 18 amino acids. Trimming removed 1 base at V and 2 bases at J, with 17 bases between.

The rearrangement uses TRBV18 and TRBJ2-7; no firm D call. CDR1 is KGHSH and CDR2 is LQKENI in the germline V gene. The length of the CDR3 is 11 residues. Between the trimmed V and J ends, which lost 4 bases and 3 bases, there was a span of 4 bases. The CDR3 DNA reads as TGTGCCAGCTCACAGGGCTACGAGCAGTACTTC. This sequence encodes CASSQGYEQYF.

The chain has TRBV5-1 and TRBJ1-4, with D possibly being TRBD1 (6 bases). V gave up 4 bases and J gave up 2 bases, with 9 bases separating them. This CDR3 region has 14 residues. Germline V gene lookup returns CDR1 SGHRS and CDR2 YFSETQ. The CDR3 sequence is CASSEGGTNEKLFF. The CDR3 bases are TGCGCCAGCAGCGAGGGGGGCACTAATGAAAAACTGTTTTTT.

The chain recombines TRBV7-9 with TRBJ1-6; D gene uncertain. Germline CDR1 and CDR2: SEHNR and FQNEAQ (reference sequence). V was trimmed by 8 bases and J by 5 bases, leaving 13 bases between them. The CDR3 spans 14 residues. The CDR3 here is CASSLEGNNSPLHF. CDR3 sequence (DNA): TGTGCCAGCTCCCTAGAGGGCAATAATTCACCCCTCCACTTT.

This clone was recorded a few times. The chain uses TRBV15 and TRBJ2-1; no definite D call. The CDR3 has 11 residues. Germline CDR1 and CDR2: LNHNV and YYDKDF (reference sequence). V was pared by 8 bases and J by 7 bases, with 9 bases between. In DNA, the CDR3 is TGTGCCACCGAGAGAGATAATGAGCAGTTCTTC. Protein: CATERDNEQFF.

This clone was detected only a few times. The gene calls are TRBV5-1 and TRBJ2-1; D might be TRBD1 or TRBD2, each matching 5 bases. The CDR3 sequence is 17 residues long. Germline V CDR1 and CDR2: SGHRS, YFSETQ. The V and J ends lost 3 bases and 3 bases respectively, with 19 bases between them. Here the CDR3 reads CASSSKQGTRVYNEQFF. In nucleotides, the CDR3 is TGCGCCAGCAGCTCAAAGCAGGGTACGAGGGTCTACAATGAGCAGTTCTTC.

The chain's CDR3 is CASSERTSGRAGELFF. CDR3 DNA sequence: TGTGCCAGCAGTGAGAGGACTAGCGGGAGGGCCGGGGAGCTGTTTTTT. The rearrangement links TRBV2 to TRBJ2-2, with 15 bases fitting TRBD2. V dropped 3 bases and J dropped 6; count of bases not matched to a gene: 2. This CDR3 comprises 16 residues. CDR1 and CDR2 from the germline V gene are SNHLY and FYNNEI.